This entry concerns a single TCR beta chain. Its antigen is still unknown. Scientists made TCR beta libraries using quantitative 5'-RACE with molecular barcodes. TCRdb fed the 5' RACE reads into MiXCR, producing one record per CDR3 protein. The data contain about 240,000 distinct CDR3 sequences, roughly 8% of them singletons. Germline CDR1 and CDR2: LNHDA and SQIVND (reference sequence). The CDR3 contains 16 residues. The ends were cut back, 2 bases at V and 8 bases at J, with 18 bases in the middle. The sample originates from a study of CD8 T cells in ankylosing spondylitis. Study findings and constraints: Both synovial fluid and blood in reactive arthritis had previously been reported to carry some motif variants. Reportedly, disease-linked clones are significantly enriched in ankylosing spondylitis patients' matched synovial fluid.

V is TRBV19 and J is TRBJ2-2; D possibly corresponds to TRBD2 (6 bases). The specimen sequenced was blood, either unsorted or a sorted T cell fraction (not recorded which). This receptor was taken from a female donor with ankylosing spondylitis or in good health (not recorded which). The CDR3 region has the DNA TGTGCCAGTAGTATATCAAACTGGCGGGGAGAAGGGGAGCTGTTTTTT. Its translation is CASSISNWRGEGELFF. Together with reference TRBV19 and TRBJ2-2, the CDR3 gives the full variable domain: DGGITQSPKYLFRKEGQNVTLSCEQNLNHDAMYWYRQDPGQGLRLIYYSQIVNDFQKGDIAEGYSVSREKKESFPLTVTSAQKNPTAFYLCASSISNWRGEGELFFGEGSRLTVL.